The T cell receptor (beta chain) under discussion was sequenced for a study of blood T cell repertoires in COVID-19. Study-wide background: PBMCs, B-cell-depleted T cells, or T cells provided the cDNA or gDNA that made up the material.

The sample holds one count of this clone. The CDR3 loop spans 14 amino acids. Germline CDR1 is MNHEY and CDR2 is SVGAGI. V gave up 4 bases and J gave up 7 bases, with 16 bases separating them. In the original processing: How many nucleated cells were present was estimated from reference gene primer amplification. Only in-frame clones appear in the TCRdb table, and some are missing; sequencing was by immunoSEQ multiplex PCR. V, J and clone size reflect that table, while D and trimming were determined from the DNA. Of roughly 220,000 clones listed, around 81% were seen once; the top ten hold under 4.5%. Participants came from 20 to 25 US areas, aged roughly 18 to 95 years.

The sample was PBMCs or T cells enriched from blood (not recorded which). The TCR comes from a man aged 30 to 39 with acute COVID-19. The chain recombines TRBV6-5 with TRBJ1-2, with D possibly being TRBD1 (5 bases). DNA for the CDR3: TGTGCCAGCAGTTCCTGGGACTTCGCCAGTGGCTACACCTTC. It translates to CASSSWDFASGYTF.